Given below is one TCR beta chain in context. The CDR3 is 15 residues long. The germline V and J ends were trimmed by 5 bases and 7 bases, with 17 bases remaining between them. Germline loops: CDR1 MNHEY, CDR2 SMNVEV (reference sequence). This record belongs to a study of blood T cell repertoires in COVID-19. Using immunoSEQ multiplex PCR, the repertoire was profiled, and TCRdb retains in-frame clones only, with some absent. The repertoire holds fewer than 500,000 clones, with about 89% as singletons. This rearrangement joins TRBV27 to TRBJ1-4; a possible D gene is TRBD1 (6 bases). The clonotype originates from a woman aged 25 to 39 with acute or convalescent COVID-19. The sample comprised peripheral blood. For the CDR3, the DNA is TGTGCCAGCAGTCCCACAGGGTTTCCTGGTGAAAAACTGTTTTTT. Translation gives CASSPTGFPGEKLFF.